This T cell receptor beta chain was found in a study of cytomegalovirus exposure and HLA in healthy donors. Findings and caveats of the study: In a later analysis, CMV-associated beta chains were mostly HLA-associated, it appeared. Researchers catalogued around 150 TCR beta chains as cytomegalovirus-associated.

As for this clone: Its antigen is as yet unknown.

V shed 2 bases and J 2 bases; nucleotides not matched to a gene: 4. Germline V gene sequence: CDR1 SGHNT, CDR2 YYREEE (reference sequence). The CDR3 is made up of 14 amino acids. This PCR relied on a set of 60 Vbeta primers and 13 Jbeta primers. Under the authors' procedure: Per a later analysis, the number of unique TCR beta chains was about 78 million, of which roughly 9.9 million were shared. Measured with immunoSEQ multiplex PCR; TCRdb has only the in-frame clones, and not every one. The V and J calls and clone size come from that table; D and trimming were worked out from the DNA. The data contain under 100,000 clones, around 85% of them singletons.

The clonotype originates from a human donor in good health. The specimen was PBMCs. The rearrangement uses TRBV5-4 and TRBJ2-7, with 7 bases aligning to TRBD1. The CDR3 protein is CASSFGDRAYEQYF. The CDR3 region has the DNA TGTGCCAGCAGCTTTGGGGACAGAGCCTACGAGCAGTACTTC.